The text below deals with one T cell receptor (beta chain). The data were taken from a study of blood T cell repertoires in COVID-19. About the research overall: Samples came from the United States, Italy and Spain, spanning acute and convalescent COVID-19. T cells, B-cell-depleted T cells, or PBMCs supplied cDNA or gDNA.

Per the original methods: Amplification of reference gene primers was used by the study to estimate nucleated cell counts. Produced via immunoSEQ multiplex PCR; TCRdb's table is partial and in-frame only. V and J calls plus clone size are reproduced from that table; the DNA served to infer D and trimming. This sample has 25,000 to 35,000 clones, with about 85% found just once. Germline V gives CDR1 MNHEY, CDR2 SVGAGI. V was clipped by 5 bases and J by 7 bases, with 19 bases between them. The CDR3 contains 15 residues. The sequence came from a human donor in a cohort sampled during active COVID-19. The rearrangement uses TRBV6-5 and TRBJ2-3; D might be TRBD2 (7 bases). Specimen: peripheral blood. The CDR3 region has the DNA TGTGCCAGCAGTACCGACCGGGGGGCTATACATACGCAGTATTTT. Amino acids: CASSTDRGAIHTQYF.